The subject of this entry is one T cell receptor (beta chain). The data are from a study of patients and donors after allogeneic stem cell transplantation. One entry per CDR3 protein results from TCRdb running MiXCR on the RT-PCR reads. The sample lists about 160,000 distinct CDR3 sequences, approximately 37% occurring once. J was trimmed by 3 bases and V by 5 bases; bases with no gene match: 1. Per germline, CDR1 SQVTM and CDR2 ANQGSEA. CDR3 length equals 13 residues. The sequencing sample was made of blood, either unsorted or a sorted T cell fraction (not recorded which). This TCR was sampled from a human donor who was either an allogeneic HSCT recipient or a stem cell or donor lymphocyte infusion donor (not recorded which). It is not recorded whose cells these are; they may come from a transplant donor. This chain uses TRBV29-1 with TRBJ2-1; 10 nucleotides match TRBD2. CDR3 residues: CSVRLAGYNEQFF. In DNA form, the CDR3 reads TGCAGCGTTCGACTAGCGGGCTACAATGAGCAGTTCTTC.